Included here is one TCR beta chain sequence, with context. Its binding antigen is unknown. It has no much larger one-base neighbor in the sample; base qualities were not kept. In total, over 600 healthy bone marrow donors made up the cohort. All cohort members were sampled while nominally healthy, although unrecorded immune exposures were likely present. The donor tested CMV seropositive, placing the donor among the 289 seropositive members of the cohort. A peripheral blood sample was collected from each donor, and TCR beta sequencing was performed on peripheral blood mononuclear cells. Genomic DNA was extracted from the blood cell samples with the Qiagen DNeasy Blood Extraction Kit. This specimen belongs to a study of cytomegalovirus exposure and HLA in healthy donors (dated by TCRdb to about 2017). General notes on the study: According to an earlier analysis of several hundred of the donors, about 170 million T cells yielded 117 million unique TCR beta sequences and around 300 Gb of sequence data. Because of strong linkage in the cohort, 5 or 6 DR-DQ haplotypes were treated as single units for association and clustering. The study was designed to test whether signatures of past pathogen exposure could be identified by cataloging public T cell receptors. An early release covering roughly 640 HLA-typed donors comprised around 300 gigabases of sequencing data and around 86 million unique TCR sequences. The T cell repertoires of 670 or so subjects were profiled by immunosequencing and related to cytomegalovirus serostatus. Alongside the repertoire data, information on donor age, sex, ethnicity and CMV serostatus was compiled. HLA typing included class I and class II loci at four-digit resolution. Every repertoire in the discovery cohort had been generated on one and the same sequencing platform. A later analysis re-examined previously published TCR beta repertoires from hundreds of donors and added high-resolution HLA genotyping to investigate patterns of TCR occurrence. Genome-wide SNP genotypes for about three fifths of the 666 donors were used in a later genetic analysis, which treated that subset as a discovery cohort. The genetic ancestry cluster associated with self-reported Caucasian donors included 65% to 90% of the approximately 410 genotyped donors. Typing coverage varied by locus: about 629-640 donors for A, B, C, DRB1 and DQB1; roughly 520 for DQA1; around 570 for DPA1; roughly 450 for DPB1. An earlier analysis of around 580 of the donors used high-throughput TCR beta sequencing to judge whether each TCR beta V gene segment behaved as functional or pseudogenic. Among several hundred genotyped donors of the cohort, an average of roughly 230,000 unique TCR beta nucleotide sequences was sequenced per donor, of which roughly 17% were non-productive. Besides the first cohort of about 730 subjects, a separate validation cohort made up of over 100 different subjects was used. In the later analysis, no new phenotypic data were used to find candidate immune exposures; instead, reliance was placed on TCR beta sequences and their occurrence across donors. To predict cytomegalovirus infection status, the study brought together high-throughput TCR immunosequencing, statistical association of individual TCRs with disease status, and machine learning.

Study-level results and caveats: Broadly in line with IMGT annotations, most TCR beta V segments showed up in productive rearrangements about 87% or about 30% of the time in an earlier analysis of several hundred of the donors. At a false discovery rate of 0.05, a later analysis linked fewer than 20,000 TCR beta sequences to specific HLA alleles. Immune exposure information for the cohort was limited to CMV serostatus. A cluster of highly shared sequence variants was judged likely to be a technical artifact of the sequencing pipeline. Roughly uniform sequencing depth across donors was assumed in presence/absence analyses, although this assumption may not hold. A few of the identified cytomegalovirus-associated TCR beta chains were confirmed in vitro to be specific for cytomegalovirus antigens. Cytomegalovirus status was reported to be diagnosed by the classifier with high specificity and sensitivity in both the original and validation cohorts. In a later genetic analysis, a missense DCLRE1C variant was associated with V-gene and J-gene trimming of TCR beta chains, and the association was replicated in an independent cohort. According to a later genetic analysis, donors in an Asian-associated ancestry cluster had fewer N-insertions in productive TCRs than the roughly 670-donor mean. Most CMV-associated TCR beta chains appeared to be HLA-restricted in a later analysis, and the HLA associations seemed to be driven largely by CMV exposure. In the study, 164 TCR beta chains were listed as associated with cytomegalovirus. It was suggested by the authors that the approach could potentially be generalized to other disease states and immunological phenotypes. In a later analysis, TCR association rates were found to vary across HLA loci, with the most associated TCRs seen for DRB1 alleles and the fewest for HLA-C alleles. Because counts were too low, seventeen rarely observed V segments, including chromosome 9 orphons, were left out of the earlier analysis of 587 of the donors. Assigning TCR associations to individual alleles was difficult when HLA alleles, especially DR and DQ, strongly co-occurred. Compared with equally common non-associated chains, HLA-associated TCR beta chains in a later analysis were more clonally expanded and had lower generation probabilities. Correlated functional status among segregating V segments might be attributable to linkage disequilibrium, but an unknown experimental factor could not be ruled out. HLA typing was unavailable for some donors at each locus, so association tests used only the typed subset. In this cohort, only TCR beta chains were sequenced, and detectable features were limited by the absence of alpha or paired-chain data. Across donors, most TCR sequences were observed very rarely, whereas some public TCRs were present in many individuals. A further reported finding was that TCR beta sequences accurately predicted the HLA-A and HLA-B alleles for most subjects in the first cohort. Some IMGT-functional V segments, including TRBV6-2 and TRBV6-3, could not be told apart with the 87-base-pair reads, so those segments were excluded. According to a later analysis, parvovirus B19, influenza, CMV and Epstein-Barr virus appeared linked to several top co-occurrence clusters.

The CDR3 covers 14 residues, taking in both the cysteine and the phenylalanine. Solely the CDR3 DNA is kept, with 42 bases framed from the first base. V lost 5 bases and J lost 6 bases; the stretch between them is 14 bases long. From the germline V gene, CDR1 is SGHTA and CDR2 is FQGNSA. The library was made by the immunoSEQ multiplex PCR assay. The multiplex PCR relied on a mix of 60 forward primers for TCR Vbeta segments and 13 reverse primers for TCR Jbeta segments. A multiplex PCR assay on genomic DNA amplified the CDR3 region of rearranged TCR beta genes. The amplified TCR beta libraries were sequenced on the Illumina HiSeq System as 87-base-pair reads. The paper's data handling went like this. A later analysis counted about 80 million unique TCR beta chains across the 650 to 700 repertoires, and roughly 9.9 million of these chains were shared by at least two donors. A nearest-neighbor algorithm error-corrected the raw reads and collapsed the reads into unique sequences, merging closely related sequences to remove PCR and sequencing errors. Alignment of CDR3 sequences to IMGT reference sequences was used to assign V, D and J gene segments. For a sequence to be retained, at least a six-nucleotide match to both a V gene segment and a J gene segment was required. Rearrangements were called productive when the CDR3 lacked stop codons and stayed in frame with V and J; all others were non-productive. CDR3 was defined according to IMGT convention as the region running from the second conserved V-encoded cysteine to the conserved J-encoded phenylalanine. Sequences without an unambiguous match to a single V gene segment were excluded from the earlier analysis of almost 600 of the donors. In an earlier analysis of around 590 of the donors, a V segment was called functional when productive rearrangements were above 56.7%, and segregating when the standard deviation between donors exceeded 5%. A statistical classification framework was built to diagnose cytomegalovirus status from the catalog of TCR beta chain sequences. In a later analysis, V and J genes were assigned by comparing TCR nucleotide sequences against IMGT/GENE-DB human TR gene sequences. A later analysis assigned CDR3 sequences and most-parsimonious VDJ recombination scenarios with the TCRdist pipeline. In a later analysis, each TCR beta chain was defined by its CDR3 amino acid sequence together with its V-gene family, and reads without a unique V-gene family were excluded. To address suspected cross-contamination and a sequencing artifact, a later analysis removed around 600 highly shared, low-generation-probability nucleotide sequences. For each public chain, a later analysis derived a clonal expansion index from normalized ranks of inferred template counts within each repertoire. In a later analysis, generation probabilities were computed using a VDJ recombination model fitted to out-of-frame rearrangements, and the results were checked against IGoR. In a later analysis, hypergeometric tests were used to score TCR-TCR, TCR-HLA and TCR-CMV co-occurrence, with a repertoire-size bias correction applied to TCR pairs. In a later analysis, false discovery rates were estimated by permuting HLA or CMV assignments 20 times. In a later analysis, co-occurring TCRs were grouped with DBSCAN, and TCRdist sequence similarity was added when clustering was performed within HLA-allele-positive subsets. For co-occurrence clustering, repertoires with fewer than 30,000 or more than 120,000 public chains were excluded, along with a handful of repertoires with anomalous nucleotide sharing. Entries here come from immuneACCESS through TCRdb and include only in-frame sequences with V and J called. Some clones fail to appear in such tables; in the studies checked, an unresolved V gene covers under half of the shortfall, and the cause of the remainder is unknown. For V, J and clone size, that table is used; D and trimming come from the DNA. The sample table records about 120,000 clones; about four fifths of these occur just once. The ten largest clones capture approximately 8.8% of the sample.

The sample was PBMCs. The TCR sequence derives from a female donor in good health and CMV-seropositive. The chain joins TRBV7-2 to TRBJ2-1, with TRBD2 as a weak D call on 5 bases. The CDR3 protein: CASSPLSSPNEQFF. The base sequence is TGTGCCAGCAGCCCACTCTCTAGCCCCAATGAGCAGTTCTTC. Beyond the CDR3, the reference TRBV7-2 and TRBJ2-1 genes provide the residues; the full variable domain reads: GAGVSQSPSNKVTEKGKDVELRCDPISGHTALYWYRQSLGQGLEFLIYFQGNSAPDKSGLPSDRFSAERTGGSVSTLTIQRTQQEDSAVYLCASSPLSSPNEQFFGPGTRLTVL.